The present T cell receptor beta chain was sequenced within a study of shared clonotypes between healthy human individuals. The protocol was immunoSEQ multiplex PCR, while the TCRdb copy is restricted to in-frame clones and leaves out a portion. The sample includes approximately 500,000 clones, approximately 84% of them seen just once. Trimming took off 0 bases at V and 5 bases at J, with 10 bases between the two ends. Germline values: CDR1 SGHVS, CDR2 FQNEAQ. The CDR3 sequence is 14 residues long. The origin of this receptor is a woman in her 40s in good health. Some clones in this sample may be carry-over from other donors' samples. Sequencing was carried out using PBMCs. J is TRBJ2-5 and V is TRBV7-8; D is undetermined. The CDR3 is CASSLAAVWETQYF. Here the CDR3 DNA reads TGTGCCAGCAGCTTAGCGGCAGTATGGGAGACCCAGTACTTC.